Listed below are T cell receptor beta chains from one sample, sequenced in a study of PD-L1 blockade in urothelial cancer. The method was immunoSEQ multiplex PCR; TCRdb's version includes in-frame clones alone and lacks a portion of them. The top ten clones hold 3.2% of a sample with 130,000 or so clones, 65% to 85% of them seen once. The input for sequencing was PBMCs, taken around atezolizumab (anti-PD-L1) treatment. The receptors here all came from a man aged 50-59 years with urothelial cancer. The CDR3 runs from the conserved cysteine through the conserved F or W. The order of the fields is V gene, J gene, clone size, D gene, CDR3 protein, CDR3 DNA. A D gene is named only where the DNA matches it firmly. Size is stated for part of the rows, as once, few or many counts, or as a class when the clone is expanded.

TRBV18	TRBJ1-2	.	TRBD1	CASSFGTGDPYGYTF	TGTGCCAGCTCATTTGGGACAGGGGATCCCTATGGCTACACCTTC
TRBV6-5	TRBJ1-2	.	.	CASSYGANYGYTF	TGTGCCAGCAGTTACGGGGCCAACTATGGCTACACCTTC
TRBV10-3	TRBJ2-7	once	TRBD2	CAISGTSGRGEQYF	TGTGCCATCAGTGGGACTAGCGGGAGAGGCGAGCAGTACTTC
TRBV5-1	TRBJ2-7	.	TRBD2	CASSLAGGGHEQYF	TGCGCCAGCAGCTTGGCCGGGGGGGGCCACGAGCAGTACTTC
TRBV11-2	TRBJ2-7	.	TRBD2	CASSWTSGRPYEQYF	TGTGCCAGCAGCTGGACTAGCGGGAGGCCCTACGAGCAGTACTTC
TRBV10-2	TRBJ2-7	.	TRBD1	CASSESRTGGHEQYF	TGCGCCAGCAGTGAGTCTAGGACAGGGGGTCACGAGCAGTACTTC
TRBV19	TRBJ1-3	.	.	CASRFRGRTNTIYF	TGTGCCAGTAGGTTTCGGGGAAGGACGAACACCATATATTTT
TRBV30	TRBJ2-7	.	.	CAWRLPVSYEQYF	TGTGCCTGGAGACTCCCTGTCTCCTACGAGCAGTACTTC
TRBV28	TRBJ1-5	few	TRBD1	CASSSIGQGALGGQPQHF	TGTGCCAGCAGTTCCATCGGACAGGGAGCCCTAGGTGGTCAGCCCCAGCATTTT
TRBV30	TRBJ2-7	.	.	CAWRETGRQRYEQYF	TGTGCCTGGAGGGAGACAGGCCGGCAACGCTACGAGCAGTACTTC
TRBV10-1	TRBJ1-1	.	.	CASSESGAPNTEAFF	TGCGCCAGCAGTGAGTCTGGGGCCCCGAACACTGAAGCTTTCTTT
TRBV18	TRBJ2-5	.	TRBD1	CASSPVKGVGQGPKGYQETQYF	TGTGCCAGCTCACCGGTCAAAGGGGTTGGACAGGGTCCCAAGGGGTACCAAGAGACCCAGTACTTC
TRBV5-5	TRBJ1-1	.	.	CASSWEPPAEAFF	TGTGCCAGCAGCTGGGAGCCCCCCGCTGAAGCTTTCTTT
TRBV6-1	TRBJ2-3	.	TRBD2	CASSEVRLAGADTQYF	TGTGCCAGCAGTGAAGTGAGACTAGCGGGCGCAGATACGCAGTATTTT
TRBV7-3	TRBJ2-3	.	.	CASSLLGVADTQYF	TGTGCCAGCAGCTTATTAGGGGTCGCGGATACGCAGTATTTT